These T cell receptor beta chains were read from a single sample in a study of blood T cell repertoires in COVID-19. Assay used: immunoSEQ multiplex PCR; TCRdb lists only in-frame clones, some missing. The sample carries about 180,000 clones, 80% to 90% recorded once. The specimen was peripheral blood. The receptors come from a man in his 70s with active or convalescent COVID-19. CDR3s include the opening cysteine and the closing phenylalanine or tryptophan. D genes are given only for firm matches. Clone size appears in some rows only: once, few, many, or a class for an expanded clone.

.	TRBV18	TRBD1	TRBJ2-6	TGTGCCAGCTCACCTCCGGGACAGGGTTCGGGGGCCAACGTCCTGACTTTC	CASSPPGQGSGANVLTF
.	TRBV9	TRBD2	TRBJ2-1	TGTGCCAGCAGCTCAGGGGGACTAGCTTACAATGAGCAGTTCTTC	CASSSGGLAYNEQFF
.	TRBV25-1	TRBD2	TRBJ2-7	TGTGCCAGCACCCCCGGAGCGGGACTCTACTTC	CASTPGAGLYF
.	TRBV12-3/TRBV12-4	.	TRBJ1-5	TGTGCCAGCAGTTTTGAGTCTCAGCCCCAGCATTTT	CASSFESQPQHF
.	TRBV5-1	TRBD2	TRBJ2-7	TGCGCCAGCAGCTCACCTAGGACTAGCGGGGCCTATAGCTCCTACGAGCAGTACTTC	CASSSPRTSGAYSSYEQYF
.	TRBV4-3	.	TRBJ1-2	TGCGCCAGCAGCGACGACAGGGGCTACACCTTC	CASSDDRGYTF
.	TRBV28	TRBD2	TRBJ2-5	TGTGCCAGCAGACCGGGACTAAAAGAGACCCAGTACTTC	CASRPGLKETQYF
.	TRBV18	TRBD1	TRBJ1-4	TGTGCCAGCTCACCACCTGGACAGGGTCGGGAAAAACTGTTTTTT	CASSPPGQGREKLFF
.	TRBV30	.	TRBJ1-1	TGTGCCTGGCTCAGGAACACTGAAGCTTTCTTT	CAWLRNTEAFF
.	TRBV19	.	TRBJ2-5	TGTGCCAGTAGTATTTTGGGGGCAGAGACCCAGTACTTC	CASSILGAETQYF
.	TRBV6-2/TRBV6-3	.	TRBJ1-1	TGTGCCAGCAGTTACAGAGGCTACACTGAAGCTTTCTTT	CASSYRGYTEAFF
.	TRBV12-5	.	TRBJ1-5	TGTGCTAGTGGTTCCTCGGAGGCCTGGAGCAATCAGCCCCAGCATTTT	CASGSSEAWSNQPQHF
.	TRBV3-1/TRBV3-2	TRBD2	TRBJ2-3	TGTGCCAGCAGCCAAGATAGCGGGTTTACGCAGTATTTT	CASSQDSGFTQYF
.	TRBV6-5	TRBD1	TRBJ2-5	TGTGCCAGCAGGCAACAGGGGACCCAAGAGACCCAGTACTTC	CASRQQGTQETQYF
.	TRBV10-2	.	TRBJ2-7	TGCGCCAGCAGTGAAGAAGGAGTAAGCTCCTACGAGCAGTACTTC	CASSEEGVSSYEQYF
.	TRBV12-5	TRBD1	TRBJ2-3	TGTGCTAGTGGTAACGGGGACAGTCCTAGCACAGATACGCAGTATTTT	CASGNGDSPSTDTQYF
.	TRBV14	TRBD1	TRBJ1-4	TGTGCCAGCAGCTTGACAGGGGCAACTAATGAAAAACTGTTTTTT	CASSLTGATNEKLFF
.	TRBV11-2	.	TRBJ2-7	TGTGCCAGCAGCCCAAGGGCGGGATTTGGATACGAGCAGTACTTC	CASSPRAGFGYEQYF
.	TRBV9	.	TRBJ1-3	TGTGCCAGCAGCGATGGACAAGGAAACACCATATATTTT	CASSDGQGNTIYF
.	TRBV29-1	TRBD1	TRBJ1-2	TGCAGCGTTCCGGACAGGTATGGCTACACCTTC	CSVPDRYGYTF
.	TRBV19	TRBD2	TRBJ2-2	TGTGCCAGTAGCCGCGGACTAGCGGCCATGGGGACCGGGGAGCTGTTTTTT	CASSRGLAAMGTGELFF
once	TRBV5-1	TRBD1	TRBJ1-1	TGCGCCAGCAGCTTGGCCCCGGGGGACAGTCCTTTGAACACTGAAGCTTTCTTT	CASSLAPGDSPLNTEAFF
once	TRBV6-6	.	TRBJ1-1	TGTGCCAGCAGTTATACGGGACATGGGATCGACACTGAAGCTTTCTTT	CASSYTGHGIDTEAFF
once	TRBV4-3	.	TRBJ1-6	TGCGCCAGCAGCCAAGAACTATCCGGGACTCCCAATTCACCCCTCCACTTT	CASSQELSGTPNSPLHF
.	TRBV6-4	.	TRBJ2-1	TGTGCCAGCAGTGACCTCCCCGGGCGGGGCAATGAGCAGTTCTTC	CASSDLPGRGNEQFF
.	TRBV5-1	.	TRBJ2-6	TGCGCCAGCAGCCCGACAGTGAGCTCTGGGGCCAACGTCCTGACTTTC	CASSPTVSSGANVLTF
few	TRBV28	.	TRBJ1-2	TGTGCCAGCAGTCTAACAGTCCCCCCCGGCTACACCTTC	CASSLTVPPGYTF
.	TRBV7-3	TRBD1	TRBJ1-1	TGTGCCAGCAGCCAACAGGGGCACCTGAACACTGAAGCTTTCTTT	CASSQQGHLNTEAFF
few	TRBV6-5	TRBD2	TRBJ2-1	TGTGCCAGCAGTTCCCCGACTAGCGGGGCCTACAATGAGCAGTTCTTC	CASSSPTSGAYNEQFF
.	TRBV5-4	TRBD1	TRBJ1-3	TGTGCCAGCAGCCGCGCGCAGGGGGCGGCATCTGGAAACACCATATATTTT	CASSRAQGAASGNTIYF
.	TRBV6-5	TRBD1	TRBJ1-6	TGTGCCAGCATCCAGGACAGGTCGCATTCACCCCTCCACTTT	CASIQDRSHSPLHF
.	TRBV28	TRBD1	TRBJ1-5	TGTGCCAGCAGTGCCGGACAGGGCGGCCAGCCCCAGCATTTT	CASSAGQGGQPQHF
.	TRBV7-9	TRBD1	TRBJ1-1	TGTGCCAGCAGCCCCTGGGGGACAGGGGAGGACGCTGAAGCTTTCTTT	CASSPWGTGEDAEAFF
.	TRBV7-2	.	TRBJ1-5	TGTGCCAGCAGCTTTACCGTAGGGGGCAATCAGCCCCAGCATTTT	CASSFTVGGNQPQHF
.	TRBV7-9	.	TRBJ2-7	TGTGCCAGCAGCTTGGGAGGGGGGTACGCCTACGAGCAGTACTTC	CASSLGGGYAYEQYF
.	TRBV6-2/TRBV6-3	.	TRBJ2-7	TGTGCCAGCACTTACCTCAGGGGAACCGGGGACGAGCAGTACTTC	CASTYLRGTGDEQYF
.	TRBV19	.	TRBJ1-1	TGTGCCAGTAGTATCCCCAGGGCCTTGAACACTGAAGCTTTCTTT	CASSIPRALNTEAFF
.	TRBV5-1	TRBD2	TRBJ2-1	TGCGCCAGCAGCGGAATGGGCGGGGGTCAGAGTGGCAATGAGCAGTTCTTC	CASSGMGGGQSGNEQFF
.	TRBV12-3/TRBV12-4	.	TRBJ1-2	TGTGCCAGCAGTTTACAGGCAATCTATGGCTACACCTTC	CASSLQAIYGYTF
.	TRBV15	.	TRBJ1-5	TGTGCCACCAGCAGAGATAAGGGAGACAATCAGCCCCAGCATTTT	CATSRDKGDNQPQHF
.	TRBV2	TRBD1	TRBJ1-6	TGTGCCAGCAGTGACAGGGGGTCAGGGAATTCACCCCTCCACTTT	CASSDRGSGNSPLHF
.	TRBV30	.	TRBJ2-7	TGTGCCTGGACAGCCAGGGCCCACGAGCAGTACTTC	CAWTARAHEQYF
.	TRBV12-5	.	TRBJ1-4	TGTGCTAGTGTCCAGGGTCAAAGGAGTGAAAAACTGTTTTTT	CASVQGQRSEKLFF
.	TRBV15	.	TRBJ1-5	TGTGCCACCAGCAGACGCAGGGAAGGCAATCAGCCCCAGCATTTT	CATSRRREGNQPQHF
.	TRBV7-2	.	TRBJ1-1	TGTGCCAGCAGCTTAATACGCCCCCTGCCTAAAGCTTTCTTT	CASSLIRPLPKAFF
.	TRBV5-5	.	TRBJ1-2	TGTGCCAGCAGCTTGGCAGGAGGCTACACCTTC	CASSLAGGYTF
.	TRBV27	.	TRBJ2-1	TGTGCCAGCAGTCCCGATCATCCGAGATACAATGAGCAGTTCTTC	CASSPDHPRYNEQFF
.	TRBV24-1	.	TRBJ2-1	TGTGCCACCGCCTCACGACTCGGCAAGCGGGCCTACAATGAGCAGTTCTTC	CATASRLGKRAYNEQFF
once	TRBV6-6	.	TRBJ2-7	TGTGCCAGCAGCCTACAGGGATACGAGCAGTACTTC	CASSLQGYEQYF